This T cell receptor beta chain was captured in a study of regulatory T cells in long-lasting Graves disease. Study-wide points: The number of shared public clonotypes was higher in persistent patients (approximately 2,600) than new patients (966).

V was clipped by 3 bases and J by 6 bases, with 15 bases between them. The CDR3 has 14 residues. Per germline, CDR1 ENHRY and CDR2 SYGVKD. Time point meaning: newly diagnosed GD, antithyroid drugs for less than 3 months. PBMC RNA served as the TCR library source. This clonotype has ten or more counts. Its antigen is not known. HTBI primers from iRepertoire and Arm-PCR of CDR3 regions yielded the TCR beta libraries. Using its own MiXCR run on the multiplex PCR reads, TCRdb lists one record per CDR3 protein. Of approximately 310,000 distinct CDR3 sequences listed, 18% are singletons. The chain joins TRBV10-3 to TRBJ2-7; D might be TRBD2 (6 bases). The sequence derives from a female donor with Graves disease. The specimen was peripheral blood mononuclear cells (PBMCs), collected at new diagnosis, from a patient treated with antithyroid drugs. The CDR3 spells CAISDERRAGEQYF. Written as DNA, the CDR3 is TGTGCCATCAGTGACGAACGGCGAGCGGGCGAGCAGTACTTC.